A single sample gave rise to the 12 T cell receptor beta chains below, sequenced in a study of T cell responses to AZD1222 COVID-19 vaccine. TCRdb's copy holds only in-frame clones and misses some; the assay was immunoSEQ multiplex PCR. Altogether 130,000 to 150,000 clones are present, about 91% being singletons, with the ten largest covering more than 12%. Source: peripheral blood, taken on day 0 of AZD1222 vaccination. The receptors here all came from an adult in good health.

The chain has TRBV5-1 and TRBJ2-5, with D possibly being TRBD1 or TRBD2 (6 bases each). CDR1 is SGHRS, CDR2 YFSETQ, per germline. This CDR3 is 17 amino acids long. Trimming shortened V by 5 bases and J by 2 bases, and 22 bases separated the two germline ends. Here the CDR3 DNA reads TGCGCCAGCAGTATTGGGTTAGCCCGGGGGCCGCAAGAGACCCAGTACTTC. As protein: CASSIGLARGPQETQYF.

The gene calls are TRBV6-5 and TRBJ1-5; tentative D call: TRBD1 (6 bases). Trimming removed 8 bases at V and 11 bases at J, with 22 bases between. Germline CDR1 and CDR2: MNHEY and SVGAGI. The CDR3 runs 14 residues. The CDR3 nucleotides read TGTGCCAGCGACAGAGGGGGTTGGGGGATTTCCCAGCATTTT. Translation: CASDRGGWGISQHF.

The V and J genes are TRBV7-9 and TRBJ2-2, with a weak D call TRBD1 (6 bases). Trimming took 5 bases from V and 3 from J, leaving 10 bases between them. Germline CDR1 reads SEHNR; CDR2 reads FQNEAQ (reference sequence). The CDR3 contains 14 residues. The CDR3 spells CASSAYRDTGELFF. The CDR3 DNA sequence: TGTGCCAGCAGCGCTTACAGGGACACCGGGGAGCTGTTTTTT.

The V call is TRBV6-2 or TRBV6-3, the J call TRBJ2-3, with TRBD2 matching 9 bases. Per the germline V gene, CDR1 is MNHEY and CDR2 is SVGEGT. CDR3 length: 15 residues. V trimming: 2 bases; J trimming: 1 base; junction bases outside the gene matches: 1. The CDR3 nucleotides are TGTGCCAGCAGTTACCCTAGCGGGGGCACAGATACGCAGTATTTT. It yields the protein CASSYPSGGTDTQYF.

This chain joins TRBV18 and TRBJ1-1; unclear D gene. CDR1 KGHSH and CDR2 LQKENI come from the germline V gene. V lost 3 bases to trimming and J lost 6 bases, with 11 bases between them. This CDR3 comprises 13 residues. The CDR3 DNA follows: TGTGCCAGCTCACCGACGACCGAGGCTGAAGCTTTCTTT. This gives the protein CASSPTTEAEAFF.

This sequence joins TRBV28 and TRBJ1-4, with D possibly being TRBD1 (5 bases). The CDR3 length is 14 residues. Germline loops: CDR1 MDHEN, CDR2 SYDVKM. Trimming shortened V by 1 base and J by 17 bases, and 20 bases separated the two germline ends. In nucleotides, the CDR3 is TGTGCCAGCAGTTTATCGGGGGGAGGGAGGGCGATTTTTTTT. Protein sequence: CASSLSGGGRAIFF.

This chain joins TRBV7-8 and TRBJ1-6, with TRBD1 matching 10 bases. This CDR3 has 16 residues. In germline, CDR1 is SGHVS, CDR2 FQNEAQ. Unmatched junction bases numbered 8, after V lost 2 bases and J lost 10 bases. CDR3 DNA sequence: TGTGCCAGCAGCTTAAGAACCGGGACAGGGGAGTCACCCCTCCACTTT. As protein: CASSLRTGTGESPLHF.

The chain links TRBV25-1 to TRBJ1-4; D is ambiguous. The CDR3 is made up of 13 amino acids. Germline-derived CDR1 and CDR2 are MGHDK and SYGVNS. V was clipped by 1 base and J by 8 bases, with 8 bases between them. The CDR3 coding sequence is TGTGCCAGCAGTGAATTATTATACGAAAAACTGTTTTTT. Amino acid sequence: CASSELLYEKLFF.

This rearrangement joins TRBV9 to TRBJ1-1; tentative D call: TRBD1 (6 bases). Germline V gene sequence: CDR1 SGDLS, CDR2 YYNGEE. The V end was cut by 0 bases, the J end by 11 bases, with 14 bases between. The length of the CDR3 is 13 residues. DNA of the CDR3: TGTGCCAGCAGCGTAGAACAAGGGGGTACGGCTTTCTTT. Residues: CASSVEQGGTAFF.

The V gene is TRBV7-9, the J gene TRBJ2-1; D uncertain. The CDR3 runs to 14 residues. Germline lookup yields CDR1 SEHNR and CDR2 FQNEAQ (reference sequence). V dropped 2 bases and J dropped 12 bases, with 17 bases sitting between them. As DNA, the CDR3 is TGTGCCAGCAGCTTACCCCCCACGACCACGGGGCAGTTCTTC. Translated: CASSLPPTTTGQFF.

This clone appeared a single time. The V gene is TRBV7-9, the J gene TRBJ1-1; D uncertain. V lost 5 bases and J lost 0, with 7 bases in between. Germline lookup yields CDR1 SEHNR and CDR2 FQNEAQ (reference sequence). The CDR3 consists of 13 residues. CDR3 DNA sequence: TGTGCCAGCAGCGTTGATATGAACACTGAAGCTTTCTTT. This gives the protein CASSVDMNTEAFF.

This chain links TRBV5-1 with TRBJ2-3; 13 positions agree with TRBD2. The CDR3 spans 16 residues. V was clipped by 4 bases and J by 5 bases; unmatched bases: 7. Germline CDR1 is SGHRS and CDR2 is YFSETQ. The CDR3 sequence is CASSLTSGGAQDTQYF. The CDR3 DNA is TGCGCCAGCAGCCTAACTAGCGGGGGGGCACAAGATACGCAGTATTTT.